The sequence of this T cell receptor (beta chain) was determined in a study of esophageal squamous cell carcinoma under preoperative chemotherapy. Study-wide points: After treatment, tumor-infiltrating lymphocytes apparently came partly from blood T cells.

TCRdb re-called the PCR reads with MiXCR, one entry per CDR3 protein. The repertoire has about 16,000 distinct CDR3 sequences, 48% of them found once; the top ten carry roughly 28%. Trimming removed 7 bases at V and 2 bases at J, with 14 bases between. The CDR3 spans 14 residues. Germline V gene lookup returns CDR1 MNHNS and CDR2 SASEGT. On this clonotype itself: Its antigen is unknown.

Time point described: before preoperative PTX-NDP chemotherapy. Before surgery, patients were given preoperative paclitaxel-nedaplatin chemotherapy. Sample collection was performed from a patient given preoperative chemotherapy. The rearrangement links TRBV6-1 to TRBJ2-5; the D is unclear. The TCR was taken from a human donor with esophageal squamous cell carcinoma. The donor label of this sample is uncertain. The chain's CDR3 is CASTPRHSQETQYF. Here the CDR3 DNA reads TGTGCCAGCACCCCCCGACATTCGCAAGAGACCCAGTACTTC.